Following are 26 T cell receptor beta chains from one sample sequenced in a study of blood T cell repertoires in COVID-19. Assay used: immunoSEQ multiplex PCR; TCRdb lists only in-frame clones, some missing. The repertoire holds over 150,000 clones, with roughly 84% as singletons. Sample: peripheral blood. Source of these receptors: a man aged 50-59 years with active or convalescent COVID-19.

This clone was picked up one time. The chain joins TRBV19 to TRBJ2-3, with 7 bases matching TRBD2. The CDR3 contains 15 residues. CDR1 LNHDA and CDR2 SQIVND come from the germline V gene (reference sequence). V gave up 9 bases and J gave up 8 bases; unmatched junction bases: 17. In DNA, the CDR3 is TGTGCCAGCACTCCCGCGGGGGTAGAGCGAGCTACGCAGTATTTT. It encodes CASTPAGVERATQYF.

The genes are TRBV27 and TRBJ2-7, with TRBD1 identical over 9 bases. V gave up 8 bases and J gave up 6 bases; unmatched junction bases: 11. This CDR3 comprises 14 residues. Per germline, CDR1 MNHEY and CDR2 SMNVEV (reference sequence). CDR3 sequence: CASAYSGTGPEQYF. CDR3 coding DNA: TGTGCCAGCGCTTATTCTGGGACAGGGCCCGAGCAGTACTTC.

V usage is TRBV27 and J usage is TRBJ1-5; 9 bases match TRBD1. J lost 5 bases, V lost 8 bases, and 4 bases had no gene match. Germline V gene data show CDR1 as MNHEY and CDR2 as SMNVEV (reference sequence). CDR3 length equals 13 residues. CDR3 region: CASAGDRDQPQHF. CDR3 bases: TGTGCCAGCGCCGGGGACAGGGATCAGCCCCAGCATTTT.

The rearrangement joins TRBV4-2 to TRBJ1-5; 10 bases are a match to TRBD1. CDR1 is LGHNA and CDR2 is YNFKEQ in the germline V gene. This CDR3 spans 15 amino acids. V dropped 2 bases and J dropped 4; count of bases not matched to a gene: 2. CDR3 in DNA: TGTGCCAGCAGCCAACGGGACAGGGGAAATCAGCCCCAGCATTTT. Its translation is CASSQRDRGNQPQHF.

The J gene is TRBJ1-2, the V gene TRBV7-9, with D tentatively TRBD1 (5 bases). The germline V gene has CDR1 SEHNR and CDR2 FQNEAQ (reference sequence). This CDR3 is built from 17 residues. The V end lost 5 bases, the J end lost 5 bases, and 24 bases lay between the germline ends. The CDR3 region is CASSPPPDMTIFYGYTF. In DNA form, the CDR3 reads TGTGCCAGCAGCCCGCCCCCGGACATGACAATCTTTTATGGCTACACCTTC.

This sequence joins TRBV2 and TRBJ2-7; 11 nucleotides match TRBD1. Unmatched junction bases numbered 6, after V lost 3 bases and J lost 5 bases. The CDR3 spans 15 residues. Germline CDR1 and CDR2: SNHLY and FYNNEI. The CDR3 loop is CASSDFGQGANEQYF. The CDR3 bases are TGTGCCAGCAGTGATTTTGGACAGGGGGCTAACGAGCAGTACTTC.

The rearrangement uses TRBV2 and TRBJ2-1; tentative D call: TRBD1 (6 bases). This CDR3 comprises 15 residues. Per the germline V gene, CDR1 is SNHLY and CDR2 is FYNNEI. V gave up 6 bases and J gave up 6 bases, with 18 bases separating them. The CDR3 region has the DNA TGTGCCAGCAGCCTAACAGGGTCTTCGGGCAATGAGCAGTTCTTC. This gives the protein CASSLTGSSGNEQFF.

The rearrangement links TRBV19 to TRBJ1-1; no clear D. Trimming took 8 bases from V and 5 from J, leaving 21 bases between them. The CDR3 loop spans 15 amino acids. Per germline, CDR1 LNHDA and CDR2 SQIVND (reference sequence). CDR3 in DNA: TGTGCCAGTTATAGGGCAGGACTGATGGGGACTGAAGCTTTCTTT. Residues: CASYRAGLMGTEAFF. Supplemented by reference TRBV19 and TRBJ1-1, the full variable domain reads DGGITQSPKYLFRKEGQNVTLSCEQNLNHDAMYWYRQDPGQGLRLIYYSQIVNDFQKGDIAEGYSVSREKKESFPLTVTSAQKNPTAFYLCASYRAGLMGTEAFFGQGTRLTVV.

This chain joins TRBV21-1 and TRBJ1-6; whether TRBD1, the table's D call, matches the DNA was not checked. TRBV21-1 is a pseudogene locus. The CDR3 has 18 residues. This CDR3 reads CASSISHRGRSYNSPLHF. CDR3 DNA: TGTGCCAGCAGCATTTCCCACAGGGGGCGCTCCTATAATTCACCCCTCCACTTT.

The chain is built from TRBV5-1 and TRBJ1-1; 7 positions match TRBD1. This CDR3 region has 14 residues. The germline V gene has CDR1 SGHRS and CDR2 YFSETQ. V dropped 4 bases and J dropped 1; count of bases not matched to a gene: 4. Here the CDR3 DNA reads TGCGCCAGCAGCCCCCGGGACAGGAACACTGAAGCTTTCTTT. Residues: CASSPRDRNTEAFF.

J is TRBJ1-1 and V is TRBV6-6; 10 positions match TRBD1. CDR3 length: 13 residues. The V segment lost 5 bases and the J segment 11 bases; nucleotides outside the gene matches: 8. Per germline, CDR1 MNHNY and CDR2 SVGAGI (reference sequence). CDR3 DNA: TGTGCCAGCAGTAGGGGACAGGGGCAGGTCGCTTTCTTT. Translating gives CASSRGQGQVAFF.

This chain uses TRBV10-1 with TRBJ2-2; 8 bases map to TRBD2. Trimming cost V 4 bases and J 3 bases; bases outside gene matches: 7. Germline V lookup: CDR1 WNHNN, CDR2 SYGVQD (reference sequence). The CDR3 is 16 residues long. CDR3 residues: CASSGLLADHTGELFF. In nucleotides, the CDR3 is TGCGCCAGCAGTGGCCTACTAGCGGACCACACCGGGGAGCTGTTTTTT.

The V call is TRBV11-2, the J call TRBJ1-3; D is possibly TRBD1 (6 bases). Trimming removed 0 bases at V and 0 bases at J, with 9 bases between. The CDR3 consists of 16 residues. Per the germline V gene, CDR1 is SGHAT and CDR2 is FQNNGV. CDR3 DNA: TGTGCCAGCAGCTTAGATCAGGGACACTCTGGAAACACCATATATTTT. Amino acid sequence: CASSLDQGHSGNTIYF. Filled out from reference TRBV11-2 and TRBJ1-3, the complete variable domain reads EAGVAQSPRYKIIEKRQSVAFWCNPISGHATLYWYQQILGQGPKLLIQFQNNGVVDDSQLPKDRFSAERLKGVDSTLKIQPAKLEDSAVYLCASSLDQGHSGNTIYFGEGSWLTVV.

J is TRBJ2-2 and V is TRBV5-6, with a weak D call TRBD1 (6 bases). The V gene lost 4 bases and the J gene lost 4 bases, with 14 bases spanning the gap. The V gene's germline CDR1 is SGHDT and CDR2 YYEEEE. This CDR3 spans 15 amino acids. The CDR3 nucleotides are TGTGCCAGCAGCCCCCCCACAGGGTTCACCGGGGAGCTGTTTTTT. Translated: CASSPPTGFTGELFF.

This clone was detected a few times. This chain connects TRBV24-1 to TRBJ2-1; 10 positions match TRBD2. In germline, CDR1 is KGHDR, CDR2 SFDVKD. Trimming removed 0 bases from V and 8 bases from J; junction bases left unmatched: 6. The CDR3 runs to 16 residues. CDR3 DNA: TGTGCCACCAGTGATTTGCAAGCGGGAGGGGGCTATGAGCAGTTCTTC. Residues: CATSDLQAGGGYEQFF.

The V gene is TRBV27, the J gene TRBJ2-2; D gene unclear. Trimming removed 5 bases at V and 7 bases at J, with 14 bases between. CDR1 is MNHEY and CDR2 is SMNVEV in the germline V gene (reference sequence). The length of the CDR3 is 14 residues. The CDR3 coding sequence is TGTGCCAGCAGTGACATAATGGCCCGCGGGGAGCTGTTTTTT. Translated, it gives CASSDIMARGELFF.

The CDR3 loop is CASSLGREHGEQFF. The CDR3 nucleotides read TGCGCCAGCAGCTTAGGACGGGAGCATGGTGAGCAGTTCTTC. The rearrangement links TRBV5-1 to TRBJ2-1; a weak D match, TRBD2 (6 bases). This CDR3 has 14 residues. The V end was cut by 2 bases, the J end by 9 bases, with 15 bases between. Germline loops: CDR1 SGHRS, CDR2 YFSETQ.

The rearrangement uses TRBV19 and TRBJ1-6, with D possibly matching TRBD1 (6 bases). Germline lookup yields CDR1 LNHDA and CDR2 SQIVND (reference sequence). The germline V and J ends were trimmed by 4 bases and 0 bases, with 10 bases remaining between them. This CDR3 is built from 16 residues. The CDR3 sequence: CASSTTGSSYNSPLHF. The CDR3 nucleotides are TGTGCCAGTAGTACAACAGGGAGCTCCTATAATTCACCCCTCCACTTT. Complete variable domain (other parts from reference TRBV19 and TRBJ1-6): DGGITQSPKYLFRKEGQNVTLSCEQNLNHDAMYWYRQDPGQGLRLIYYSQIVNDFQKGDIAEGYSVSREKKESFPLTVTSAQKNPTAFYLCASSTTGSSYNSPLHFGNGTRLTVT.

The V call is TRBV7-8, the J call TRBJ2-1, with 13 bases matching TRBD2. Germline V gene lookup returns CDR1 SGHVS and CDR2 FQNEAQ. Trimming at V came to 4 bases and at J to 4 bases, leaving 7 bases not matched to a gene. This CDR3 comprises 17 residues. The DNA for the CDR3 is TGTGCCAGCAGCTGGGTACTAGCGGGAGGGATATACAATGAGCAGTTCTTC. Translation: CASSWVLAGGIYNEQFF.

CDR3 DNA: TGTGCCAGCAGCTTTTCCCGGGACAAGAACACCATATATTTT. Translating it yields CASSFSRDKNTIYF. This rearrangement joins TRBV7-2 to TRBJ1-3; D is perhaps TRBD1 (6 bases). The V and J ends lost 3 bases and 7 bases respectively, with 13 bases between them. The germline V gene encodes CDR1 SGHTA and CDR2 FQGNSA. This CDR3 is 14 amino acids long. The complete variable domain, with remaining parts taken from reference TRBV7-2 and TRBJ1-3, reads GAGVSQSPSNKVTEKGKDVELRCDPISGHTALYWYRQSLGQGLEFLIYFQGNSAPDKSGLPSDRFSAERTGGSVSTLTIQRTQQEDSAVYLCASSFSRDKNTIYFGEGSWLTVV.

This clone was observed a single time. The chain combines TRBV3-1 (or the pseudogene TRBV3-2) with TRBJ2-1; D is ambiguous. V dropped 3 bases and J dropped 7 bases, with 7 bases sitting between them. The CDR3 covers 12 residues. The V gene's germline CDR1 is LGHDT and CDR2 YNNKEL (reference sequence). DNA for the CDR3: TGTGCCAGCAGCCATACAGAGAATGAGCAGTTCTTC. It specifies CASSHTENEQFF.

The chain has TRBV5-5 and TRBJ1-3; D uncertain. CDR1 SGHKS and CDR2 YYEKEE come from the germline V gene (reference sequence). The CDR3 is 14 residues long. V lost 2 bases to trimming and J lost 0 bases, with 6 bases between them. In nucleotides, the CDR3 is TGTGCCAGCAGCTTTTACAGCTCTGGAAACACCATATATTTT. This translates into CASSFYSSGNTIYF.

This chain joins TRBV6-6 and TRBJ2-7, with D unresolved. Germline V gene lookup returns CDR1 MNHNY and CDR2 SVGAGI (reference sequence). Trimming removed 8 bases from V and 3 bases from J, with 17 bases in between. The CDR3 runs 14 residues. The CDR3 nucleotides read TGTGCCAGCCTCCGAGACTCCAAGGACTACGAGCAGTACTTC. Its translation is CASLRDSKDYEQYF.

The CDR3 DNA follows: TGTGCCAGCATGGAGAATGCAGGGAAGACTGAAGCTTTCTTT. Its translation is CASMENAGKTEAFF. The chain uses TRBV6-5 and TRBJ1-1; TRBD1 is a possible D gene (5 bases). Germline V CDR1 and CDR2: MNHEY, SVGAGI. The V gene lost 7 bases and the J gene lost 5 bases, with 17 bases spanning the gap. The CDR3 totals 14 residues.

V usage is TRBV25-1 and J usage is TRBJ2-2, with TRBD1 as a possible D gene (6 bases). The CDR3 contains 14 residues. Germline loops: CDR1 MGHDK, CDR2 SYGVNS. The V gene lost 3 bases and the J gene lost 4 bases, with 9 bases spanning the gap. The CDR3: CASSEDSFTGELFF. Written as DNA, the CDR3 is TGTGCCAGCAGTGAGGACAGCTTCACCGGGGAGCTGTTTTTT.

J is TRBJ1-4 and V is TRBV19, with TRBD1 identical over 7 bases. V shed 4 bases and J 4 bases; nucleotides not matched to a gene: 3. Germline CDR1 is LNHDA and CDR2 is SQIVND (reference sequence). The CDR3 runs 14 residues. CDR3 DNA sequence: TGTGCCAGTAGTACGGGACAGCTTAATGAAAAACTGTTTTTT. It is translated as CASSTGQLNEKLFF.